Here is one TCR beta chain with its context. No cognate antigen has been identified for it. No per-base quality is available; no much larger clone lies one base away. This sample was included in a study of control samples from healthy donors and cancer patients (dated by TCRdb to about 2020). Library preparation used the immunoSEQ multiplex PCR assay. Held by TCRdb, this immuneACCESS table contains in-frame sequences only and omits some clones. Under half of the omission traces to an unresolved V gene where checked; the cause of the rest is unknown. In all, the sample holds 50,000 to 75,000 clones, and roughly 85% of those were seen once. The ten biggest clones cover about 5% of the sample. The germline V gene encodes CDR1 LGHNA and CDR2 YNFKEQ. V lost 4 bases and J lost 3 bases, and the count of bases not matched to a germline gene is 4. From cysteine to phenylalanine, the CDR3 is 14 amino acids long. Only the CDR3 DNA is retained, 42 bases long and in frame from the first base.

Input material: blood. The chain joins TRBV4-2 to TRBJ2-5, and 8 bases in between align with TRBD2. This sequence was found in a man aged 35 to 55 in good health. DNA sequence: TGTGCCAGCAGCCTACCCGGGGGGGAAGAGACCCAGTACTTC. This codes for CASSLPGGEETQYF.